This TCR beta chain was recovered during a study of cytomegalovirus exposure and HLA in healthy donors. Broader study findings: Confirmation was obtained in vitro that three CMV-associated chains are specific for CMV antigens. Researchers catalogued over 150 TCR beta chains as cytomegalovirus-associated.

The CDR3 extends over 15 amino acids. The germline V gene encodes CDR1 SGHRS and CDR2 YFSETQ. V gave up 4 bases and J gave up 1 base; unmatched junction bases: 8. About this clone: Its specificity is not known.

With 60 Vbeta and 13 Jbeta primers, the PCR was carried out. This table comes from immunoSEQ multiplex PCR, and its TCRdb copy is limited to in-frame clones, with some not included. The data show about 130,000 clones, roughly 70% seen once. Likely unrecorded immune exposures existed in these nominally healthy donors. Sequenced: PBMCs. V usage is TRBV5-1 and J usage is TRBJ2-7; TRBD2 matches 7 bases. The receptor comes from a man aged 35-49 years in good health and CMV-seropositive. The CDR3 DNA follows: TGCGCCAGCAGCCTGGGAGGGGACTCTTCCTACGAGCAGTACTTC. Amino acids: CASSLGGDSSYEQYF.